These 26 T cell receptor beta chains share one sample of origin, sequenced in a study of OX40 agonist ivuxolimab in advanced cancers. Data came from immunoSEQ multiplex PCR; TCRdb stores just in-frame clones and leaves some out. The sample lists under 20,000 clones; roughly 80% were seen once. The source material was CD4+ or CD8+ T cells sorted from blood, sampled in a trial of the OX40 agonist ivuxolimab. These receptors were collected from an adult with an advanced solid tumor such as melanoma, head and neck, liver or kidney cancer.

This rearrangement joins TRBV14 to TRBJ2-1, with D uncertain. The CDR3 is 16 amino acids. Looked up from germline, CDR1 is SGHDN and CDR2 is FVKESK. Trimming pared 0 bases from V and 3 bases from J, leaving 12 bases between. The DNA for the CDR3 is TGTGCCAGCAGCCAAGATGCACCGAAGTTCTACAATGAGCAGTTCTTC. Its protein is CASSQDAPKFYNEQFF.

V is TRBV27 and J is TRBJ1-4; TRBD1 is a possible D gene (6 bases). The CDR3 extends over 15 amino acids. From germline, CDR1 is MNHEY and CDR2 SMNVEV (reference sequence). Deletions cut 5 bases from V and 4 bases from J, with 14 bases between. The CDR3 is CASSTTQGRNEKLFF. The CDR3 DNA follows: TGTGCCAGCAGTACCACACAGGGTCGTAATGAAAAACTGTTTTTT.

In DNA form, the CDR3 reads TGCGCCAGCAGCGTACGAAATGAGCAGTTCTTC. Its translation: CASSVRNEQFF. This chain uses TRBV5-1 with TRBJ2-1; D gene uncertain. The germline V gene encodes CDR1 SGHRS and CDR2 YFSETQ. The CDR3 contains 11 residues. The ends were cut back, 4 bases at V and 7 bases at J, with 6 bases in the middle. The complete variable domain, with remaining parts taken from reference TRBV5-1 and TRBJ2-1, reads KAGVTQTPRYLIKTRGQQVTLSCSPISGHRSVSWYQQTPGQGLQFLFEYFSETQRNKGNFPGRFSGRQFSNSRSEMNVSTLELGDSALYLCASSVRNEQFFGPGTRLTVL.

V gene TRBV2 combines with J gene TRBJ2-7, with 7 nucleotides matching TRBD2. The trim removed 6 bases at V and 3 bases at J, leaving 8 bases unmatched. The germline CDR1 and CDR2 sequences are SNHLY and FYNNEI. This CDR3 has 14 residues. The CDR3 sequence is CASRGGDSLYEQYF. The DNA for the CDR3 is TGTGCCAGCAGGGGGGGGGACTCTCTCTACGAGCAGTACTTC.

The rearrangement uses TRBV7-9 and TRBJ1-1; D unresolved. The V and J ends lost 5 bases and 1 base respectively, with 14 bases between them. The CDR3 is 15 residues long. CDR1 SEHNR and CDR2 FQNEAQ come from the germline V gene (reference sequence). The CDR3 DNA is TGTGCCAGCAGCCGATCCCCCAGCGGGAACACTGAAGCTTTCTTT. Translated, it gives CASSRSPSGNTEAFF.

The chain joins TRBV5-5 to TRBJ2-3; TRBD2 aligns across 7 bases. This CDR3 is 15 amino acids long. Germline CDR1 reads SGHKS; CDR2 reads YYEKEE (reference sequence). J lost 4 bases, V lost 6 bases, and 11 bases had no gene match. The CDR3 nucleotides read TGTGCCAGCACCCCACCCCCACGGGGGGCAGATACGCAGTATTTT. It encodes CASTPPPRGADTQYF.

CDR3 sequence reads: CASTPPVGLRDNEQFF. The DNA for the CDR3 is TGTGCCAGCACCCCCCCTGTGGGGTTGCGGGACAATGAGCAGTTCTTC. The J gene is TRBJ2-1, the V gene TRBV2, with TRBD2 as a possible D gene (5 bases). V lost 7 bases and J 5 bases, leaving 21 bases between the germline ends. Per the germline V gene, CDR1 is SNHLY and CDR2 is FYNNEI. The CDR3 spans 16 residues.

The chain recombines TRBV4-1 with TRBJ2-7; tentatively, D is TRBD2 (5 bases). The CDR3 runs 15 residues. CDR1 MGHRA and CDR2 YSYEKL come from the germline V gene. The V gene lost 0 bases and the J gene lost 3 bases, with 12 bases spanning the gap. The CDR3 protein is CASSQERLPIYEQYF. The CDR3 DNA is TGCGCCAGCAGCCAAGAAAGACTACCAATCTACGAGCAGTACTTC.

A few counts support this clone. The rearrangement links TRBV14 to TRBJ2-7; 12 bases agree with TRBD2. In germline, CDR1 is SGHDN, CDR2 FVKESK. This CDR3 is 16 amino acids long. J gave up 1 base and V 4 bases, and 5 bases lay outside the gene matches. The DNA for the CDR3 is TGTGCCAGCAGCCCCAAGACTAGCGGGAGATCCTACGAGCAGTACTTC. Protein sequence: CASSPKTSGRSYEQYF.

The chain links TRBV5-6 to TRBJ2-2; unclear D gene. Trimming left V 10 bases short and J 3 bases short, with 13 bases between. CDR3 length equals 13 residues. Germline CDR1 SGHDT, CDR2 YYEEEE. The CDR3 reads CAGYSRDTGELFF. CDR3 DNA sequence: TGTGCCGGCTACTCTAGGGACACCGGGGAGCTGTTTTTT.

V usage is TRBV6-5 and J usage is TRBJ1-2, with 7 bases fitting TRBD1. The CDR3 is 13 residues long. The ends lost 6 bases at V and 4 bases at J; junction bases unmatched: 5. Germline V gene data show CDR1 as MNHEY and CDR2 as SVGAGI. The CDR3, as DNA: TGTGCCAGCAGATCCGGACAGGTCTATGGCTACACCTTC. Its protein is CASRSGQVYGYTF.

To note about this clone: Other nucleotide sequences in the sample specify the same CDR3. The chain joins TRBV27 to TRBJ2-3; TRBD2 agrees at 8 bases. The junction had 5 bases not matched to a gene; V was cut back by 3 bases and J by 0 bases. Germline loops: CDR1 MNHEY, CDR2 SMNVEV (reference sequence). This CDR3 spans 16 amino acids. CDR3 DNA: TGTGCCAGCAGTTTGAACAGCGGGGGCAGCACAGATACGCAGTATTTT. As protein: CASSLNSGGSTDTQYF.

The chain couples TRBV27 to TRBJ2-1, with D possibly TRBD1 on 6 matching bases. Trimming stripped 8 bases from V and 3 bases from J, with 11 bases between. The germline V gene has CDR1 MNHEY and CDR2 SMNVEV (reference sequence). The CDR3 has 13 amino acids. CDR3 coding DNA: TGTGCCAGCGGACAGACCCTCTACAATGAGCAGTTCTTC. Its protein is CASGQTLYNEQFF.

This clone has more than one count but fewer than ten. The CDR3 bases are TGTGCCAGCAGCGACAGGGGAAGCACAGATACGCAGTATTTT. Amino acids: CASSDRGSTDTQYF. The chain links TRBV6-4 to TRBJ2-3, with 8 bases identical to TRBD1. CDR3 length equals 14 residues. The germline gives CDR1 MRHNA, CDR2 SNTAGT. The J segment lost 0 bases and the V segment lost 6 bases, leaving 2 bases of the junction unmatched.

The chain links TRBV20-1 to TRBJ2-1; the D is unclear. Trimming took off 5 bases at V and 7 bases at J, with 9 bases between the two ends. In germline, CDR1 is DFQATT, CDR2 SNEGSKA (reference sequence). CDR3 length: 11 amino acids. In DNA form, the CDR3 reads TGCAGTGCTCTAAGTCCAAATGAGCAGTTCTTC. As protein: CSALSPNEQFF.

The chain combines TRBV7-9 with TRBJ1-1, with 8 nucleotides matching TRBD1. V dropped 5 bases and J dropped 3; count of bases not matched to a gene: 5. Germline values: CDR1 SEHNR, CDR2 FQNEAQ (reference sequence). The CDR3 consists of 14 residues. CDR3: CASSQDRVDTEAFF. CDR3 DNA: TGTGCCAGCAGCCAGGACAGGGTAGACACTGAAGCTTTCTTT.

By share, this clone ranks as medium-sized. J is TRBJ2-7 and V is TRBV5-1, with a weak D call TRBD2 (5 bases). The CDR3 covers 14 residues. Trimming left V 0 bases short and J 4 bases short, with 11 bases between. Germline loops: CDR1 SGHRS, CDR2 YFSETQ. Here the CDR3 DNA reads TGCGCCAGCAGCTTGGCCGGGGTCCCTTACGAGCAGTACTTC. Protein: CASSLAGVPYEQYF.

The CDR3 DNA sequence: TGCGCCAGCAGCCAACTTACTAGACGACCGGGCACCGGGGAGCTGTTTTTT. Amino acid sequence: CASSQLTRRPGTGELFF. The chain is built from TRBV5-1 and TRBJ2-2; TRBD2 is a possible D gene (5 bases). This CDR3 is built from 17 residues. Germline CDR1 reads SGHRS; CDR2 reads YFSETQ. Trimming took 4 bases from V and 4 from J, leaving 20 bases between them.

This clone came up once. The V and J genes are TRBV19 and TRBJ2-3; 7 nucleotides line up with TRBD2. The V gene's germline CDR1 is LNHDA and CDR2 SQIVND (reference sequence). After removal of 6 bases from V and 4 bases from J, the junction contained 10 bases not matched to a gene. The CDR3 runs 15 residues. CDR3 sequence reads: CASSRLGGIPDTQYF. The CDR3 DNA follows: TGTGCCAGTAGCAGACTGGGGGGGATCCCAGATACGCAGTATTTT. The full variable domain, with the rest looked up from reference TRBV19 and TRBJ2-3, is DGGITQSPKYLFRKEGQNVTLSCEQNLNHDAMYWYRQDPGQGLRLIYYSQIVNDFQKGDIAEGYSVSREKKESFPLTVTSAQKNPTAFYLCASSRLGGIPDTQYFGPGTRLTVL.

This chain links TRBV9 with TRBJ1-4; D is perhaps TRBD1 (5 bases). The CDR3 has 12 residues. V was clipped by 2 bases and J by 12 bases, with 11 bases between them. Germline CDR1 and CDR2: SGDLS and YYNGEE. CDR3 loop: CASSVNGGELFF. DNA of the CDR3: TGTGCCAGCAGCGTCAATGGGGGGGAACTGTTTTTT.

V and J are TRBV30 and TRBJ2-3; 8 nucleotides match TRBD2. Trimming took 0 bases from V and 1 from J; bases not matched to a gene: 3. Germline CDR1 and CDR2: GTSNPN and SVGIG (reference sequence). The CDR3 sequence is 15 residues long. The DNA of the CDR3 is TGTGCCTGGAGTGTACTACTAGCGGGCACAGATACGCAGTATTTT. It yields the protein CAWSVLLAGTDTQYF.

The V gene is TRBV7-3, the J gene TRBJ2-2; D possibly corresponds to TRBD1 (6 bases). The CDR3 loop spans 14 amino acids. With 2 bases removed from V and 4 bases from J, the gap between germline ends came to 8 bases. Germline loops: CDR1 SGHTA, CDR2 FQGTGA. The CDR3 nucleotides read TGTGCCAGCAGCTTACCGACAGGCACCGGGGAGCTGTTTTTT. It yields the protein CASSLPTGTGELFF.

The chain joins TRBV9 to TRBJ2-5, with 9 bases lining up with TRBD1. V was clipped by 3 bases and J by 5 bases; unmatched bases: 2. Germline V lookup: CDR1 SGDLS, CDR2 YYNGEE. CDR3 length: 13 residues. CDR3 residues: CASSDGQGETQYF. As DNA, the CDR3 is TGTGCCAGCAGCGACGGACAGGGGGAGACCCAGTACTTC.

This chain connects TRBV4-1 to TRBJ2-1, with 8 bases identical to TRBD1. With 3 bases clipped from V and 9 bases from J, the junction kept 7 bases outside the gene matches. CDR3 size: 14 residues. CDR1 and CDR2 (germline): MGHRA, YSYEKL. This chain's CDR3 is CASSHQGAPSEQFF. The CDR3 bases are TGCGCCAGCAGCCACCAGGGGGCGCCTTCTGAGCAGTTCTTC.

This clone was counted a single time. J is TRBJ1-1 and V is TRBV7-8; D gene ambiguous. CDR3 length equals 14 residues. Trimming pared 1 base from V and 6 bases from J, leaving 12 bases between. CDR1 is SGHVS, CDR2 FQNEAQ, per germline. CDR3 sequence (DNA): TGTGCCAGCAGCTTAGTCTCTCGGGCCCCTGAAGCTTTCTTT. Translation: CASSLVSRAPEAFF. Variable domain in full (rest from reference TRBV7-8 and TRBJ1-1): GAGVSQSPRYKVAKRGQDVALRCDPISGHVSLFWYQQALGQGPEFLTYFQNEAQLDKSGLPSDRFFAERPEGSVSTLKIQRTQQEDSAVYLCASSLVSRAPEAFFGQGTRLTVV.

The chain links TRBV11-2 to TRBJ1-2; D is ambiguous. The CDR3 is made up of 11 amino acids. Per germline, CDR1 SGHAT and CDR2 FQNNGV. Trimming removed 1 base from V and 8 bases from J, with 5 bases in between. CDR3 bases: TGTGCCAGCAGCTTAGGTGACGGCTACACCTTC. Its protein product is CASSLGDGYTF.